This TCR beta chain was retrieved from a study of technical replicates of blood from several donors. In its sample, this clone was seen a few times. This table comes from immunoSEQ multiplex PCR, and its TCRdb copy is limited to in-frame clones, with some not included. The table has 65,000 to 80,000 clones, around 96% seen once. The receptor's source is a human donor in good health. The sequenced material came from T cells isolated from PBMCs.

Here the CDR3 DNA reads TGTGCCAGCAGCCCTCGACTAGCGGGAGCCCAAGAGACCCAGTACTTC. The encoded protein is CASSPRLAGAQETQYF. This sequence joins TRBV11-3 and TRBJ2-5; TRBD2 agrees at 12 bases. CDR3 length: 16 residues. Per germline, CDR1 SGHNT and CDR2 YENEEA. Unmatched junction bases numbered 5, after V lost 5 bases and J lost 1 base.